The next 30 T cell receptor beta chains were all read from a single sample in a study of T-cell memory formation after mild COVID-19. TCRdb redid the calling of the 5' RACE reads with MiXCR, one entry per CDR3 protein. The repertoire includes about 100,000 distinct CDR3 sequences, 8.5% to 14% of them detected once, and about 40% sits in the top ten. The specimen sequenced was PBMCs or a T cell subset sorted from them (not recorded which). The receptors derive from a man between 18 and 35 years old who had mild COVID-19 (a few samples of this study predate the infection). Cell type and time point are not known.

This sequence joins TRBV9 and TRBJ2-1; tentatively, D is TRBD1 or TRBD2 (5 bases each). V shed 0 bases and J shed 6 bases, with 10 bases lying between them. The CDR3 is 14 amino acids. From germline, CDR1 is SGDLS and CDR2 YYNGEE. Written as DNA, the CDR3 is TGTGCCAGCAGCGTAGGGGGACGGCTCAATGAGCAGTTCTTC. Its protein is CASSVGGRLNEQFF.

A few counts support this clonotype. The rearrangement joins TRBV6-2 or TRBV6-3 to TRBJ2-1, with 13 bases that match TRBD2. With V trimmed by 6 bases and J by 8 bases, 13 bases remained unmatched. The germline V gene has CDR1 MNHEY and CDR2 SVGEGT. The CDR3 is made up of 17 amino acids. In DNA form, the CDR3 reads TGTGCCAGCAGATCCGGGACTAGCGGGAAGGACGCACATGAGCAGTTCTTC. Translation: CASRSGTSGKDAHEQFF.

This rearrangement joins TRBV7-2 to TRBJ2-1; TRBD2 agrees at 9 bases. The CDR3 sequence is 16 residues long. The germline V gene encodes CDR1 SGHTA and CDR2 FQGNSA. V dropped 5 bases and J dropped 4; count of bases not matched to a gene: 9. In DNA, the CDR3 is TGTGCCAGCAGCCACCCCGTGACTAGCGGTTACAATGAGCAGTTCTTC. It yields the protein CASSHPVTSGYNEQFF. Using reference TRBV7-2 and TRBJ2-1 for the parts outside the CDR3, the full variable domain is GAGVSQSPSNKVTEKGKDVELRCDPISGHTALYWYRQSLGQGLEFLIYFQGNSAPDKSGLPSDRFSAERTGGSVSTLTIQRTQQEDSAVYLCASSHPVTSGYNEQFFGPGTRLTVL.

The rearrangement links TRBV7-9 to TRBJ1-1; no reliable D call. With 4 bases removed from V and 7 bases from J, the gap between germline ends came to 13 bases. CDR1 is SEHNR, CDR2 FQNEAQ, per germline (reference sequence). The CDR3 length is 13 residues. The chain's CDR3 is CASSSPPRGEAFF. CDR3 DNA: TGTGCCAGCAGCTCCCCTCCCCGGGGTGAAGCTTTCTTT.

The table lists this clonotype with a few counts. The chain is built from TRBV7-3 and TRBJ2-5; 10 bases line up with TRBD1. The CDR3 covers 15 residues. Germline V gene sequence: CDR1 SGHTA, CDR2 FQGTGA. Germline trimming cut 5 bases from V and 4 bases from J; bases unmatched to any gene: 7. CDR3 DNA: TGTGCCAGCAGCGCGACAGGGGGCGGAGGAGAGACCCAGTACTTC. Its protein product is CASSATGGGGETQYF.

This clonotype was counted a few times. This chain connects TRBV7-9 to TRBJ1-4; D call uncertain. The CDR3 loop spans 15 amino acids. V lost 4 bases, J lost 8 bases, and 17 bases lay in between. Germline lookup yields CDR1 SEHNR and CDR2 FQNEAQ (reference sequence). CDR3 DNA: TGTGCCAGCAGCTCCCGGACGGGTCCTGGGGAAAAACTGTTTTTT. As protein: CASSSRTGPGEKLFF.

V gene TRBV5-1 combines with J gene TRBJ2-1, with 7 bases identical to TRBD1. Germline V lookup: CDR1 SGHRS, CDR2 YFSETQ. This CDR3 is built from 18 residues. The V segment lost 1 base and the J segment 6 bases; nucleotides outside the gene matches: 16. The CDR3 protein is CASSLLTGVRLTTNEQFF. CDR3 nucleotides: TGCGCCAGCAGCTTGCTAACAGGGGTCCGACTGACTACCAATGAGCAGTTCTTC.

This chain connects TRBV21-1 to TRBJ2-1; the D call TRBD1 from the table was never checked on the DNA. TRBV21-1 is a known pseudogene. CDR3 length: 14 amino acids. CDR3 sequence: CASSERQGAGEQFF. CDR3 bases: TGTGCCAGCAGCGAAAGACAGGGGGCAGGGGAGCAGTTCTTC.

At least ten counts were recorded for this clonotype. The rearrangement joins TRBV6-5 to TRBJ2-3; D is undetermined. This CDR3 comprises 14 residues. V lost 0 bases and J lost 1, with 5 bases in between. Germline V lookup: CDR1 MNHEY, CDR2 SVGAGI. CDR3 in DNA: TGTGCCAGCAGTTACTCCGGCGGCACAGATACGCAGTATTTT. Its translation is CASSYSGGTDTQYF.

This clonotype turned up a few times. The chain combines TRBV12-3 or TRBV12-4 with TRBJ1-5, with a weak D call TRBD1 (5 bases). V dropped 4 bases and J dropped 5 bases, with 12 bases sitting between them. This CDR3 spans 14 amino acids. In DNA form, the CDR3 reads TGTGCCAGCAGTTCGGGGGGAGAGGATCAGCCCCAGCATTTT. Translating gives CASSSGGEDQPQHF.

For the CDR3, the DNA is TGTGCCAGCAGCTCCGGACAGGGGCCCTACGAGCAGTACGTC. Its protein product is CASSSGQGPYEQYV. This chain uses TRBV27 with TRBJ2-7; 9 bases line up with TRBD1. The CDR3 runs 14 residues. V shed 6 bases, J shed 2 bases, and the junction held 5 bases outside the gene matches. Germline CDR1 and CDR2: MNHEY and SMNVEV (reference sequence).

In this sample, this clonotype turned up a few times. The V and J genes are TRBV5-1 and TRBJ2-1; D may be TRBD1 (6 bases). Germline V gene sequence: CDR1 SGHRS, CDR2 YFSETQ. The CDR3 has 15 amino acids. Trimming stripped 3 bases from V and 2 bases from J, with 12 bases between. CDR3: CASSSYRAAYNEQFF. CDR3 DNA: TGCGCCAGCAGCTCCTACAGGGCCGCCTACAATGAGCAGTTCTTC. The full variable domain, its missing parts supplied by reference TRBV5-1 and TRBJ2-1, is KAGVTQTPRYLIKTRGQQVTLSCSPISGHRSVSWYQQTPGQGLQFLFEYFSETQRNKGNFPGRFSGRQFSNSRSEMNVSTLELGDSALYLCASSSYRAAYNEQFFGPGTRLTVL.

This clonotype has just a few counts. This sequence joins TRBV9 and TRBJ1-2, with 9 bases lining up with TRBD1. Germline values: CDR1 SGDLS, CDR2 YYNGEE. The CDR3 consists of 18 residues. V shed 3 bases and J 4 bases; nucleotides not matched to a gene: 16. This CDR3 reads CASSARGTGYGLGYGYTF. The DNA of the CDR3 is TGTGCCAGCAGCGCCCGCGGGACAGGGTACGGTTTGGGCTATGGCTACACCTTC.

The chain recombines TRBV4-3 with TRBJ2-7; either TRBD1 or TRBD2 may fit D (5 bases each). V dropped 1 base and J dropped 0 bases, with 19 bases sitting between them. CDR1 and CDR2 (germline): LGHNA, YSLEER. CDR3 size: 18 residues. This chain's CDR3 is CASSQAVSTDGLSYEQYV. The DNA of the CDR3 is TGCGCCAGCAGCCAAGCTGTCTCGACAGACGGACTCTCCTACGAGCAGTACGTC.

The chain joins TRBV4-2 to TRBJ2-1; 12 bases fit TRBD2. Germline V gives CDR1 LGHNA, CDR2 YNFKEQ. The CDR3 is 16 residues long. V trimming: 0 bases; J trimming: 8 bases; junction bases outside the gene matches: 5. CDR3: CASSQEVLAGGHEQFF. CDR3 nucleotide sequence: TGTGCCAGCAGCCAAGAGGTACTAGCGGGGGGCCATGAGCAGTTCTTC.

This rearrangement joins TRBV7-2 to TRBJ2-7, with D possibly matching TRBD1 (5 bases). This CDR3 is built from 13 residues. CDR1 is SGHTA, CDR2 FQGNSA, per germline. The V and J ends lost 3 bases and 1 base respectively, with 7 bases between them. The DNA of the CDR3 is TGTGCCAGCAGCTTTACAGGTTCCTACGAGCAGTACGTC. Translation: CASSFTGSYEQYV.

This clonotype was seen a handful of times. This chain's CDR3 is CASRSGQGIGNIQYF. The DNA of the CDR3 is TGCGCCAGCAGGTCAGGACAGGGCATAGGAAACATTCAGTACTTC. The chain uses TRBV5-1 and TRBJ2-4; 8 nucleotides line up with TRBD1. The CDR3 is 15 residues long. The germline CDR1 and CDR2 sequences are SGHRS and YFSETQ. With V trimmed by 5 bases and J by 6 bases, 10 bases remained unmatched.

The J gene is TRBJ1-2, the V gene TRBV18; D remains unclear. Trimming removed 6 bases at V and 4 bases at J, with 15 bases between. The CDR3 consists of 14 residues. Germline lookup yields CDR1 KGHSH and CDR2 LQKENI. CDR3 residues: CASSPKSVAYGYTF. CDR3 in DNA: TGTGCCAGCTCGCCCAAATCAGTGGCCTATGGCTACACCTTC.

This clonotype showed up just once. This sequence joins TRBV7-3 and TRBJ1-1, with D perhaps TRBD1 (5 bases). This CDR3 spans 13 amino acids. CDR1 and CDR2 from the germline V gene are SGHTA and FQGTGA. Trimming stripped 4 bases from V and 1 base from J, with 7 bases between. The CDR3 region is CASSSQGNTEAFF. In DNA, the CDR3 is TGTGCCAGCAGCTCCCAGGGGAACACTGAAGCTTTCTTT.

The chain combines TRBV7-6 with TRBJ2-5; D remains unclear. The CDR3 is made up of 14 amino acids. V dropped 6 bases and J dropped 2 bases, with 13 bases sitting between them. The V gene's germline CDR1 is SGHVS and CDR2 FNYEAQ. Written as DNA, the CDR3 is TGTGCCAGCAGTGACGCTGGCGTTCAAGAGACCCAGTACTTC. Translated: CASSDAGVQETQYF.

The V call is TRBV7-9, the J call TRBJ2-7; D is uncertain. The CDR3 is 12 amino acids. The germline CDR1 and CDR2 sequences are SEHNR and FQNEAQ (reference sequence). V shed 5 bases and J shed 3 bases, with 8 bases lying between them. The CDR3 region is CASSPRVYEQYF. The CDR3 region has the DNA TGTGCCAGCAGCCCCCGCGTCTACGAGCAGTACTTC.

This clonotype was observed a few times. The rearrangement links TRBV6-5 to TRBJ2-2, with D unclear. The CDR3 totals 14 residues. The V gene's germline CDR1 is MNHEY and CDR2 SVGAGI. V gave up 6 bases and J gave up 5 bases, with 13 bases separating them. The CDR3, as DNA: TGTGCCAGCAGGCCCTACACCGGTACCGGGGAGCTGTTTTTT. This gives the protein CASRPYTGTGELFF.

V and J are TRBV20-1 and TRBJ1-1; D unclear. V was pared by 3 bases and J by 2 bases, with 10 bases between. Germline loops: CDR1 DFQATT, CDR2 SNEGSKA (reference sequence). The CDR3 contains 13 residues. Here the CDR3 DNA reads TGCAGTGCTAGGGAGGGAATAAACACTGAAGCTTTCTTT. Translated, it gives CSAREGINTEAFF.

This clonotype came up a few times. This sequence joins TRBV6-1 and TRBJ2-5, with 11 bases matching TRBD2. The junction had 3 bases not matched to a gene; V was cut back by 6 bases and J by 6 bases. Per the germline V gene, CDR1 is MNHNS and CDR2 is SASEGT. This CDR3 has 13 amino acids. CDR3 sequence reads: CASSGTSGKTQYF. CDR3 bases: TGTGCCAGCAGCGGGACTAGCGGCAAGACCCAGTACTTC.

Only a few counts were recorded for this clonotype. V usage is TRBV7-9 and J usage is TRBJ1-2, with 7 positions matching TRBD1. The CDR3 consists of 14 residues. Germline CDR1 is SEHNR and CDR2 is FQNEAQ (reference sequence). Germline trimming cut 6 bases from V and 5 bases from J; bases unmatched to any gene: 9. CDR3: CASSYRGPTYGYTF. The CDR3 nucleotides are TGTGCCAGCAGTTACAGGGGCCCTACGTATGGCTACACCTTC.

A few counts support this clonotype. As DNA, the CDR3 is TGTGCCAGCAGGTACGGGACGACCCTACCAACAGATACGCAGTATTTT. Translated: CASRYGTTLPTDTQYF. The chain joins TRBV6-5 to TRBJ2-3, with D possibly called TRBD1 or TRBD2 (5 bases each). Germline assignment: CDR1 MNHEY and CDR2 SVGAGI. V was cut by 6 bases and J by 3 bases, with 19 bases left in between. The length of the CDR3 is 16 residues.

This clonotype came up a few times. The chain has TRBV7-2 and TRBJ2-7, with 8 bases aligning to TRBD2. With V trimmed by 4 bases and J by 6 bases, 8 bases remained unmatched. The CDR3 runs to 14 residues. The germline CDR1 and CDR2 sequences are SGHTA and FQGNSA. The CDR3 coding sequence is TGTGCCAGCAGCTCCCTCGGCGGGGGGAGCGAGCAGTACTTC. Translated, it gives CASSSLGGGSEQYF.

The chain joins TRBV6-1 to TRBJ2-3; tentatively, D is TRBD1 (6 bases). The CDR3 contains 15 residues. The germline V gene encodes CDR1 MNHNS and CDR2 SASEGT. Trimming left V 6 bases short and J 2 bases short, with 15 bases between. The CDR3 sequence is CASSPGQGHTDTQYF. Here the CDR3 DNA reads TGTGCCAGCAGCCCGGGCCAGGGGCACACAGATACGCAGTATTTT.

This clonotype was seen ten or more times. The chain recombines TRBV20-1 with TRBJ1-2; D gene ambiguous. V was clipped by 6 bases and J by 0 bases, with 17 bases between them. This CDR3 is built from 15 residues. Germline loops: CDR1 DFQATT, CDR2 SNEGSKA (reference sequence). The CDR3 DNA reads as TGCAGTGCGCGAAGGGTCGGTCCCGCTAACTATGGCTACACCTTC. It encodes CSARRVGPANYGYTF.

This clonotype showed up just a few times. The V gene is TRBV3-1, the J gene TRBJ1-2, with D possibly being TRBD1 (6 bases). Trimming stripped 4 bases from V and 4 bases from J, with 16 bases between. The CDR3 runs to 15 residues. CDR1 is LGHDT and CDR2 is YNNKEL in the germline V gene (reference sequence). As DNA, the CDR3 is TGTGCCAGCAGCCGAGGTGGGGGCCGAGCCTATGGCTACACCTTC. Translating gives CASSRGGGRAYGYTF.